The next 12 T cell receptor beta chains were all read from a single sample in a study of identical twins. TCRdb analysed the 5' RACE reads with MiXCR anew, one entry per CDR3 protein. The table shows a few hundred thousand distinct CDR3 sequences, with roughly 8.7% occurring only once. These records were also assigned to another study, of yellow fever vaccine responses in identical twins.

Sequencing input: CD8+ T cells sorted from blood. These receptors came from a woman aged 18-29 years in good health.

The J gene is TRBJ2-2, the V gene TRBV27; no clear D gene. The CDR3 contains 14 residues. CDR1 is MNHEY and CDR2 is SMNVEV in the germline V gene (reference sequence). Between the trimmed V and J ends, which lost 1 base and 5 bases, there was a span of 8 bases. This chain's CDR3 is CASSLYGETGELFF. In DNA form, the CDR3 reads TGTGCCAGCAGTTTATATGGGGAAACCGGGGAGCTGTTTTTT.

This clonotype was observed at least ten times. This sequence joins TRBV9 and TRBJ2-7, with 8 bases that match TRBD2. The CDR3 has 16 residues. The trim removed 0 bases at V and 4 bases at J, leaving 9 bases unmatched. Germline V gene lookup returns CDR1 SGDLS and CDR2 YYNGEE. The CDR3 coding sequence is TGTGCCAGCAGCGTAGGCCCCAGCGGGAGTCGGTACGAGCAGTACTTC. It specifies CASSVGPSGSRYEQYF.

This clonotype was seen ten or more times. V gene TRBV7-9 combines with J gene TRBJ2-7; 8 bases map to TRBD2. J was trimmed by 1 base and V by 5 bases; bases with no gene match: 13. The germline V gene has CDR1 SEHNR and CDR2 FQNEAQ (reference sequence). CDR3 size: 17 residues. CDR3 coding DNA: TGTGCCAGCAGCAACGAACAACTAGCGGAGCTATCCTACGAGCAGTACTTC. Translation: CASSNEQLAELSYEQYF.

This clonotype has a count of ten or more. J is TRBJ2-5 and V is TRBV12-3 or TRBV12-4; 7 nucleotides align to TRBD2. This CDR3 has 16 amino acids. The ends lost 6 bases at V and 0 bases at J; junction bases unmatched: 10. CDR3 amino acids: CASSPRTGGHQETQYF. The CDR3 DNA reads TGTGCCAGCAGCCCCAGGACGGGGGGACACCAAGAGACCCAGTACTTC.

Ten or more counts support this clonotype. The chain is built from TRBV29-1 and TRBJ2-5; maybe TRBD1 (6 bases). V lost 2 bases to trimming and J lost 5 bases, with 18 bases between them. The CDR3 is 15 residues long. Germline values: CDR1 SQVTM, CDR2 ANQGSEA. In DNA form, the CDR3 reads TGCAGCGTTGAACTTAGGACAGTCTGGACGGAGACCCAGTACTTC. Translating it yields CSVELRTVWTETQYF.

The chain joins TRBV12-3 or TRBV12-4 to TRBJ1-5; maybe TRBD1 (5 bases). This CDR3 region has 15 residues. Trimming took 6 bases from V and 2 from J, leaving 14 bases between them. The CDR3 DNA is TGTGCCAGCAGCCTTGGGGGGATGGGCAATCAGCCCCAGCATTTT. Encoded protein: CASSLGGMGNQPQHF.

The V gene is TRBV4-2, the J gene TRBJ2-1; 9 nucleotides agree with TRBD2. This CDR3 is built from 16 residues. Germline CDR1 and CDR2: LGHNA and YNFKEQ. V shed 3 bases, J shed 0 bases, and the junction held 3 bases outside the gene matches. The CDR3 nucleotides read TGTGCCAGCAGCCATGCGGGGGGGGGCTCCTACAATGAGCAGTTCTTC. Its translation is CASSHAGGGSYNEQFF.

The rearrangement joins TRBV15 to TRBJ2-1; D possibly corresponds to TRBD2 (6 bases). Germline V gives CDR1 LNHNV, CDR2 YYDKDF (reference sequence). The CDR3 runs to 16 residues. Between the trimmed V and J ends, which lost 3 bases and 0 bases, there was a span of 12 bases. In DNA, the CDR3 is TGTGCCACCAGCAGGACTGCGCGGGACTCCTACAATGAGCAGTTCTTC. It codes for CATSRTARDSYNEQFF.

The table lists this clonotype with many counts. The CDR3 DNA reads TGTGCCAGCAGCTCCGCTAGGACCACCGGGGAGCTGTTTTTT. Protein sequence: CASSSARTTGELFF. V gene TRBV5-5 combines with J gene TRBJ2-2, with D hard to call. The CDR3 has 14 residues. V lost 3 bases and J lost 4, with 10 bases in between. The germline gives CDR1 SGHKS, CDR2 YYEKEE (reference sequence).

V is TRBV25-1 and J is TRBJ2-1; tentative D call: TRBD1 (6 bases). The CDR3 loop spans 14 amino acids. Germline assignment: CDR1 MGHDK and CDR2 SYGVNS. V was shortened by 3 bases and J by 3 bases, with 9 bases between the two germline ends. For the CDR3, the DNA is TGTGCCAGCAGTGACCACAGGGTCTACAATGAGCAGTTCTTC. As protein: CASSDHRVYNEQFF.

This clonotype was recorded at least ten times. V is TRBV12-3 or TRBV12-4 and J is TRBJ2-7; weak D call: TRBD2 (5 bases). The CDR3 sequence is 14 residues long. Trimming removed 3 bases from V and 6 bases from J, with 15 bases in between. The DNA for the CDR3 is TGTGCCAGCAGTTTTACCGGGAAGTTCTTCGAGCAGTACTTC. Translation: CASSFTGKFFEQYF.

In its sample, this clonotype was seen many times. The chain combines TRBV13 with TRBJ2-7, with a weak D call TRBD1 (6 bases). This CDR3 contains 15 residues. Germline V gene lookup returns CDR1 PRHDT and CDR2 FYEKMQ (reference sequence). V was clipped by 5 bases and J by 3 bases, with 17 bases between them. Here the CDR3 reads CASSARGKSLYEQYF. DNA of the CDR3: TGTGCCAGCAGCGCCAGGGGAAAATCCCTCTACGAGCAGTACTTC.